Given below is one TCR beta chain in context. Its antigen remains unknown. CDR1 ENHRY and CDR2 SYGVKD come from the germline V gene. The CDR3 covers 17 residues. The authors made the TRB cDNA libraries by 5' RACE using UMI labels. TCRdb reprocessed the 5' RACE reads and keeps a single row for each CDR3 protein, giving no DNA. This sample contains 150,000 to 180,000 distinct CDR3 sequences. This sample was taken from a study of CXCR3-negative and CXCR3-positive naive CD8 T cells. Study outcomes and limitations: Diversity was high in both naive subsets and much lower in memory cells. Compared with CXCR3-negative naive cells, CXCR3-positive naive cells showed more hydrophobic TRB CDR3s.

The rearrangement uses TRBV10-3 and TRBJ2-3; TCRdb reports TRBD1, a call that lacks DNA to check it against. The sample was naive CXCR3+ CD8+ T cells from blood. The subset was: CD45RO-CCR7+CD27+CD95- naive CD8+ T cells expressing CXCR3 (TNR3+). The source is a human donor in good health. Some clones in this sample may be carry-over from other donors' samples. The CDR3: CAISESGLGTPEDTQYF.